This T cell receptor beta chain was observed in a study of brain metastases from non-small cell lung cancer. A note on this clone: No antigen is known for it. Germline is not matched at one junction end, which may reflect a read error.

General observations from the study: TCR repertoires overlapped largely between brain metastases and matched primaries. T-cell clones appeared expanded in about two thirds of brain metastases relative to matched primary tumors. Brain metastases had lower T-cell infiltration than primary tumors.

The CDR3 is 15 residues long. The germline V gene has CDR1 LNHDA and CDR2 SQIVND (reference sequence). TCRdb's copy holds only in-frame clones and misses some; the assay was immunoSEQ multiplex PCR. Of about 2,100 clones listed, roughly 87% are singletons. This receptor was identified in a donor at least 40 years old with non-small cell lung cancer. The chain employs TRBV19 and TRBJ2-5, with 11 bases lining up with TRBD1. Material for sequencing was primary lung tumor tissue. Written as DNA, the CDR3 is TGTGTCAGTAGTATGGAGGGACAGGGGGGGGAGACCCAGTACTTC. Translation gives CVSSMEGQGGETQYF.